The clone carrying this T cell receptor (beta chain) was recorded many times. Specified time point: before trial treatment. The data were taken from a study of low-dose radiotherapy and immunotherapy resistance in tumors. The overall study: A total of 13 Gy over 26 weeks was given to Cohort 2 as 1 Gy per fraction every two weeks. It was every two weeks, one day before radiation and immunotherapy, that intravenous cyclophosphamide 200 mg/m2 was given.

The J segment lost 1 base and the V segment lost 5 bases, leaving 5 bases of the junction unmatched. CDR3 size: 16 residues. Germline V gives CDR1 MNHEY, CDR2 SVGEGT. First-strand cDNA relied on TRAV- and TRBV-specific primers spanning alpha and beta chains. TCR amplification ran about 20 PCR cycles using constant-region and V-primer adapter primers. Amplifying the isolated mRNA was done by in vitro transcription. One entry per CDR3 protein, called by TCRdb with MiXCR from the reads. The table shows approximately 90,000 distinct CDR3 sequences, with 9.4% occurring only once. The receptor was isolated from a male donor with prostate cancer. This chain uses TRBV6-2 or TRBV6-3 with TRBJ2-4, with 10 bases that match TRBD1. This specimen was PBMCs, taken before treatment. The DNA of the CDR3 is TGTGCCAGCAGTGAGACAGGGGGCATTGCCAAAAACATTCAGTACTTC. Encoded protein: CASSETGGIAKNIQYF.